This is a list of T cell receptor beta chains from one sample in a study of long-term antiretroviral therapy in people with HIV. Assay used: immunoSEQ multiplex PCR; TCRdb lists only in-frame clones, some missing. The profile covers more than 35,000 clones, with over 90% appearing a single time and 2.7% taken by the ten largest. The sample consisted of unsorted PBMCs, taken 3.7 years after starting antiretroviral therapy. These receptors came from a woman between 50 and 59 years old with HIV. The CDR3 runs from the conserved cysteine through the conserved F or W. A D gene is named only where the DNA matches it firmly. For some rows the clone size is stated as once, few or many, or as a class when expanded; others skip it.

abundance: once; j_gene: TRBJ2-3; v_gene: TRBV6-5; d_gene: NA; CDR3nt: TGTGCCAGCAGTTACGTAGATACGCAGTATTTT; CDR3aa: CASSYVDTQYF
abundance: NA; j_gene: TRBJ2-7; v_gene: TRBV27; d_gene: NA; CDR3nt: TGTGCCAGCAGTTTAACTTACAGGGAGATCGACGAGCAGTACTTC; CDR3aa: CASSLTYREIDEQYF
abundance: NA; j_gene: TRBJ2-7; v_gene: TRBV6-6; d_gene: TRBD1; CDR3nt: TGTGCCAGCAGTTACGGGACAGGGGGCTACGAGCAGTACTTC; CDR3aa: CASSYGTGGYEQYF
abundance: once; j_gene: TRBJ2-3; v_gene: TRBV6-1; d_gene: NA; CDR3nt: TGTGCCAGCAGTGAAGGAGGGACACCCCGATCCGATACGCAGTATTTT; CDR3aa: CASSEGGTPRSDTQYF
abundance: NA; j_gene: TRBJ1-4; v_gene: TRBV7-9; d_gene: NA; CDR3nt: TGTGCCAGCAGCTTAGTTAGGGGATACCGAGAAAAACTGTTTTTT; CDR3aa: CASSLVRGYREKLFF
abundance: NA; j_gene: TRBJ2-5; v_gene: TRBV9; d_gene: NA; CDR3nt: TGTGCCAGCAGCGGGGAGAAGGAAGAGACCCAGTACTTC; CDR3aa: CASSGEKEETQYF
abundance: NA; j_gene: TRBJ2-2; v_gene: TRBV13; d_gene: NA; CDR3nt: TGTGCCAGCAGCCAATACGGCCCTGGGATGAACACCGGGGAGCTGTTTTTT; CDR3aa: CASSQYGPGMNTGELFF
abundance: NA; j_gene: TRBJ1-2; v_gene: TRBV6-6; d_gene: TRBD1; CDR3nt: TGTGCCAGCAGTACGGGACAGGGGATCCGCGGCTACACCTTC; CDR3aa: CASSTGQGIRGYTF
abundance: NA; j_gene: TRBJ2-3; v_gene: TRBV5-1; d_gene: TRBD2; CDR3nt: TGCGCCAGCAGCTCCGGGACTAGCGGGCGCACGCAGTATTTT; CDR3aa: CASSSGTSGRTQYF
abundance: NA; j_gene: TRBJ2-6; v_gene: TRBV5-1; d_gene: NA; CDR3nt: TGCGCCAGCAGCTCTACAGGGAGTGGGGTTGGGGCCAACGTCCTGACTTTC; CDR3aa: CASSSTGSGVGANVLTF
abundance: NA; j_gene: TRBJ2-7; v_gene: TRBV15; d_gene: TRBD1; CDR3nt: TGTGCCACCGGACGAGGACAGGGTGACTCCCTTGCAAACTACGAGCAGTACTTC; CDR3aa: CATGRGQGDSLANYEQYF
abundance: NA; j_gene: TRBJ2-2; v_gene: TRBV5-1; d_gene: NA; CDR3nt: TGCGCCAGCAGCTTGGAGGGATCACTCTACACCGGGGAGCTGTTTTTT; CDR3aa: CASSLEGSLYTGELFF
abundance: NA; j_gene: TRBJ1-4; v_gene: TRBV25-1; d_gene: NA; CDR3nt: TGTGCCAGCAGTGAATATGGGGGGACGGGGAATGAAAAACTGTTTTTT; CDR3aa: CASSEYGGTGNEKLFF
abundance: NA; j_gene: TRBJ2-5; v_gene: TRBV25-1; d_gene: NA; CDR3nt: TGTGCCAGCAGTGAACCCTGGTACTTC; CDR3aa: CASSEPWYF
abundance: NA; j_gene: TRBJ2-7; v_gene: TRBV5-1; d_gene: NA; CDR3nt: TGCGCCAGCAGCTCGTTGTCCTACGAGCAGTACTTC; CDR3aa: CASSSLSYEQYF
abundance: NA; j_gene: TRBJ2-2; v_gene: TRBV27; d_gene: TRBD1; CDR3nt: TGTGCCAGCAGCCCAGACAGGGGGCGGAACGGGGAGCTGTTTTTT; CDR3aa: CASSPDRGRNGELFF
abundance: once; j_gene: TRBJ2-7; v_gene: TRBV29-1; d_gene: NA; CDR3nt: TGCAGCGTTGAAGAACAGGTGGGCTACGAGCAGTACTTC; CDR3aa: CSVEEQVGYEQYF
abundance: NA; j_gene: TRBJ1-2; v_gene: TRBV6-1; d_gene: TRBD1; CDR3nt: TGTGCCAGCAGTGAACTGACAGGGCTCAGTGGCTACACCTTC; CDR3aa: CASSELTGLSGYTF
abundance: NA; j_gene: TRBJ1-2; v_gene: TRBV10-3; d_gene: NA; CDR3nt: TGTGCCATCAGTGATTCGTGGGGCAACTATGGCTACACCTTC; CDR3aa: CAISDSWGNYGYTF
abundance: NA; j_gene: TRBJ2-3; v_gene: TRBV7-3; d_gene: NA; CDR3nt: TGTGCCAGCAGCTCGGATCCCAGGGGAACGCAGTATTTT; CDR3aa: CASSSDPRGTQYF
abundance: NA; j_gene: TRBJ1-2; v_gene: TRBV13; d_gene: NA; CDR3nt: TGTGCCAGCAGCCGCCCCAACCTTAACTATGGCTACACCTTC; CDR3aa: CASSRPNLNYGYTF
abundance: NA; j_gene: TRBJ2-7; v_gene: TRBV10-2; d_gene: TRBD2; CDR3nt: TGCGCCAGCAGTGGATCGGGGGGCTCCTACGAGCAGTACTTC; CDR3aa: CASSGSGGSYEQYF
abundance: NA; j_gene: TRBJ2-3; v_gene: TRBV19; d_gene: NA; CDR3nt: TGTGCCAGTACCCCCAGGAGGGCGCAATCCACAGATGCGCAGTATTTT; CDR3aa: CASTPRRAQSTDAQYF
abundance: NA; j_gene: TRBJ2-3; v_gene: TRBV19; d_gene: NA; CDR3nt: TGTGCCAGTAGTATCCATCGGGATACGCAGTATTTT; CDR3aa: CASSIHRDTQYF
abundance: NA; j_gene: TRBJ2-7; v_gene: TRBV4-2; d_gene: NA; CDR3nt: TGTGCCAGCAGCCAAGATGGCGGGAAGTCCGAGCAGTACTTC; CDR3aa: CASSQDGGKSEQYF
abundance: NA; j_gene: TRBJ2-1; v_gene: TRBV6-4; d_gene: NA; CDR3nt: TGTGCCAGCAGTGACTCGAGATACTCCTACAATGAGCAGTTCTTC; CDR3aa: CASSDSRYSYNEQFF
abundance: NA; j_gene: TRBJ2-2; v_gene: TRBV7-8; d_gene: TRBD1; CDR3nt: TGTGCCAGCAGCTCAGGACAGGTCTCGGGGGAGCTGTTTTTT; CDR3aa: CASSSGQVSGELFF
abundance: NA; j_gene: TRBJ1-1; v_gene: TRBV11-2; d_gene: NA; CDR3nt: TGTGCCAGCAGCTTAACGACTGAAGCTTTCTTT; CDR3aa: CASSLTTEAFF
abundance: NA; j_gene: TRBJ1-1; v_gene: TRBV10-3; d_gene: NA; CDR3nt: TGTGCCATCAGGGACGTGGACGGGGTGGGTGAAGCTTTCTTT; CDR3aa: CAIRDVDGVGEAFF
abundance: NA; j_gene: TRBJ1-6; v_gene: TRBV9; d_gene: TRBD1; CDR3nt: TGTGCCAGCAGCGTAGGACAGGGAGATTCACCCCTCCACTTT; CDR3aa: CASSVGQGDSPLHF
abundance: NA; j_gene: TRBJ2-1; v_gene: TRBV5-4; d_gene: TRBD2; CDR3nt: TGTGCCAGCAGCCGCGGGGGACTAGCCAATAATGAGCAGTTCTTC; CDR3aa: CASSRGGLANNEQFF
abundance: NA; j_gene: TRBJ2-2; v_gene: TRBV5-6; d_gene: NA; CDR3nt: TGTGCCAGCAACCCCTACCGGACACAATACACCGGGGAGCTGTTTTTT; CDR3aa: CASNPYRTQYTGELFF
abundance: NA; j_gene: TRBJ1-4; v_gene: TRBV5-1; d_gene: TRBD1; CDR3nt: TGCGCCAGCTCAACCGGGACAGGGGGTGAAAAACTGTTTTTT; CDR3aa: CASSTGTGGEKLFF
abundance: NA; j_gene: TRBJ1-4; v_gene: TRBV29-1; d_gene: NA; CDR3nt: TGCAGCTTTGGGGTTAATGAAAAACTGTTTTTT; CDR3aa: CSFGVNEKLFF
abundance: NA; j_gene: TRBJ2-1; v_gene: TRBV4-1; d_gene: NA; CDR3nt: TGCGCCAGCAGCCAACAGGGAAATAATGAGCAGTTCTTC; CDR3aa: CASSQQGNNEQFF